One sample yielded the 5 T cell receptor beta chains listed below, sequenced in a study of OX40 agonist ivuxolimab in advanced cancers. The method was immunoSEQ multiplex PCR; TCRdb's version includes in-frame clones alone and lacks a portion of them. The sample yields roughly 48,000 clones, approximately 88% seen once. The sample was CD4+ or CD8+ T cells sorted from blood, taken in a trial of the OX40 agonist ivuxolimab. All receptors derive from an adult with an advanced solid tumor such as melanoma, head and neck, liver or kidney cancer.

The V gene is TRBV11-2, the J gene TRBJ1-2; 9 bases fit TRBD1. The CDR3 covers 16 residues. With V trimmed by 8 bases and J by 5 bases, 15 bases remained unmatched. The germline CDR1 and CDR2 sequences are SGHAT and FQNNGV. CDR3 in amino acids: CASLGDRVSTGYGYTF. DNA of the CDR3: TGTGCCAGCCTTGGGGACAGGGTATCGACCGGTTATGGCTACACCTTC. The full variable domain, completed using reference TRBV11-2 and TRBJ1-2, is EAGVAQSPRYKIIEKRQSVAFWCNPISGHATLYWYQQILGQGPKLLIQFQNNGVVDDSQLPKDRFSAERLKGVDSTLKIQPAKLEDSAVYLCASLGDRVSTGYGYTFGSGTRLTVV.

This clone was counted once. The rearrangement joins TRBV6-6 to TRBJ1-5; perhaps TRBD1 as D (5 bases). CDR1 is MNHNY and CDR2 is SVGAGI in the germline V gene (reference sequence). The CDR3 has 15 amino acids. V was cut by 7 bases and J by 2 bases, with 15 bases left in between. This CDR3 reads CASTGHLKGNQPQHF. In nucleotides, the CDR3 is TGTGCCAGCACCGGACACTTGAAGGGCAATCAGCCCCAGCATTTT.

Concerning this clone: One end of the junction does not line up with germline, which may come from a read error. The rearrangement links TRBV7-7 to TRBJ2-5; 7 bases line up with TRBD1. The germline CDR1 and CDR2 sequences are SSHAT and FNYEAQ (reference sequence). The CDR3 is made up of 13 amino acids. This CDR3 reads CASSWDSYETQYF. CDR3 in DNA: TGTGCTAGCAGCTGGGACAGTTATGAGACCCAGTACTTC.

This clone came up once. This rearrangement joins TRBV4-1 to TRBJ2-7; 7 bases align to TRBD1. This CDR3 has 13 amino acids. Germline CDR1 and CDR2: MGHRA and YSYEKL. V gave up 1 base and J gave up 7 bases; unmatched junction bases: 4. In nucleotides, the CDR3 is TGCGCCAGCAGCCAAGCGGTCAGGGGGGAGCAGTACTTC. It specifies CASSQAVRGEQYF.

About this clone itself: One end of the junction fails to match germline, which may point to a read error. The rearrangement joins TRBV19 to TRBJ1-5; no reliable D call. The CDR3 sequence is 10 residues long. Germline lookup yields CDR1 LNHDA and CDR2 SQIVND (reference sequence). DNA for the CDR3: TGTGCCAGTAGCTATCAGCCCCAGCATTTT. The encoded protein is CASSYQPQHF.